The 4 T cell receptor beta chains presented below share a single source sample, sequenced in a study of CD8 T cells in Susac syndrome. With random hexamers, reverse transcription was performed on about 0.5 to 1 ug of RNA. TCRdb fed the immunoSEQ multiplex PCR reads into MiXCR, producing one record per CDR3 protein. The data contain about 160,000 distinct CDR3 sequences, roughly 94% of them singletons. The sequenced sample was CD4+ T cells from PBMCs. All receptors derive from a human donor with multiple sclerosis.

This clonotype was picked up one time. V gene TRBV21-1 combines with J gene TRBJ2-7. TRBV21-1 is deemed a pseudogene. This CDR3 has 12 amino acids. The CDR3 sequence: CASSILFYEQYF. In DNA form, the CDR3 reads TGTGCCAGCAGCATACTCTTCTACGAGCAGTACTTC.

J is TRBJ2-1 and V is TRBV3-1; 7 nucleotides align to TRBD2. Germline CDR1 LGHDT, CDR2 YNNKEL (reference sequence). CDR3 length: 15 amino acids. V dropped 4 bases and J dropped 0; count of bases not matched to a gene: 3. The chain's CDR3 is CASSRDYLSYNEQFF. As DNA, the CDR3 is TGTGCCAGCAGCCGGGACTACCTCTCCTACAATGAGCAGTTCTTC.

The gene calls are TRBV12-3 or TRBV12-4 and TRBJ2-1, with 8 positions matching TRBD1. The ends lost 6 bases at V and 6 bases at J; junction bases unmatched: 7. CDR3 length equals 14 residues. The chain's CDR3 is CASRPRGLGNEQFF. DNA of the CDR3: TGTGCCAGCAGACCCAGGGGGCTTGGCAATGAGCAGTTCTTC.

The V call is TRBV5-1, the J call TRBJ2-1; D unresolved. The CDR3 spans 15 residues. Trimming stripped 0 bases from V and 3 bases from J, with 10 bases between. CDR1 is SGHRS and CDR2 is YFSETQ in the germline V gene. This chain's CDR3 is CASSLDQTDYNEQFF. The CDR3 DNA sequence: TGCGCCAGCAGCTTGGATCAGACTGACTACAATGAGCAGTTCTTC.